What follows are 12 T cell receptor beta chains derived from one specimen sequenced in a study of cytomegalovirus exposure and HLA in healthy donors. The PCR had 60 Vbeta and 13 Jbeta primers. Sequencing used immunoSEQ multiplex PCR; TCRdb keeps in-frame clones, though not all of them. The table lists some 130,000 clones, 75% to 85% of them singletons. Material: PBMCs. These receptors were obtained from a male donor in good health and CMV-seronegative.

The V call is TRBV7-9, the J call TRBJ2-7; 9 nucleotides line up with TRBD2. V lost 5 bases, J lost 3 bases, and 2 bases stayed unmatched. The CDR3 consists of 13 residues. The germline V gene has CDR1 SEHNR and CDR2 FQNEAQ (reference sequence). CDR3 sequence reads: CASSLTSGYEQYF. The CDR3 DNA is TGTGCCAGCAGCCTGACTAGCGGCTACGAGCAGTACTTC.

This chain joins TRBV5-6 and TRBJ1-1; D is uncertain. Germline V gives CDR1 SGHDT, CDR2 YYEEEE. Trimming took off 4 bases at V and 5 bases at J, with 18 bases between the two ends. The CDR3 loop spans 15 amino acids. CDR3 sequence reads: CASSGGRLRGTEAFF. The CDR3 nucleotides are TGTGCCAGCAGCGGCGGGCGGCTGCGAGGAACTGAAGCTTTCTTT.

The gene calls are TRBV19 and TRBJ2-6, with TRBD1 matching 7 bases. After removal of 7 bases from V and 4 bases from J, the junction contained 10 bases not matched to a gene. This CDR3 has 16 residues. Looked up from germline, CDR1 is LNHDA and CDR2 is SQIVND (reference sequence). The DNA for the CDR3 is TGTGCCAGTACCCTATCGCAGGGGGACGGGGCCAACGTCCTGACTTTC. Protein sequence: CASTLSQGDGANVLTF.

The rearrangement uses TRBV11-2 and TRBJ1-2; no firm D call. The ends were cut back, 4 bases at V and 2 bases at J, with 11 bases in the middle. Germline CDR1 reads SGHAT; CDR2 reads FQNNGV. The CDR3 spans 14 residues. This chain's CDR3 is CASSSSLGNYGYTF. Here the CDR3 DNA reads TGTGCCAGCAGCTCCTCTCTAGGAAACTATGGCTACACCTTC.

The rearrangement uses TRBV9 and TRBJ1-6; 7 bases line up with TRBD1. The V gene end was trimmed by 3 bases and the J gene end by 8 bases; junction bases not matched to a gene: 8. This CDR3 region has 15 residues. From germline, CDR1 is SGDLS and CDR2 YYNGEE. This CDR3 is CASSEGTADYSPLHF. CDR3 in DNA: TGTGCCAGCAGCGAGGGGACAGCTGATTATTCACCCCTCCACTTT.

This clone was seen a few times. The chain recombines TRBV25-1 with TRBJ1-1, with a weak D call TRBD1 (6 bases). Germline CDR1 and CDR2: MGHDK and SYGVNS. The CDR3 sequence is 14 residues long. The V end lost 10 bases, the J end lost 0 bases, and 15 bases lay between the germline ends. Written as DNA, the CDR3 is TGTGCCACCAATAGGGGGGGCCTGAACACTGAAGCTTTCTTT. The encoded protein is CATNRGGLNTEAFF.

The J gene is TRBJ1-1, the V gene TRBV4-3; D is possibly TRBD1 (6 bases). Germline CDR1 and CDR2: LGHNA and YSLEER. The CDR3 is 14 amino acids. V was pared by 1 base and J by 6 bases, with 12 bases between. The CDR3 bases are TGCGCCAGCAGCCAAGCTACAGGGATGTCTGAAGCTTTCTTT. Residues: CASSQATGMSEAFF.

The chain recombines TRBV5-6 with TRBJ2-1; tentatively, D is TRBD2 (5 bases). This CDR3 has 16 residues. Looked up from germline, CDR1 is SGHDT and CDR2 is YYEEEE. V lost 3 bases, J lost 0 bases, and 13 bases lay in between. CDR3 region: CASSSRDTSSYNEQFF. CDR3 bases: TGTGCCAGCAGCTCTCGGGATACCAGCTCCTACAATGAGCAGTTCTTC.

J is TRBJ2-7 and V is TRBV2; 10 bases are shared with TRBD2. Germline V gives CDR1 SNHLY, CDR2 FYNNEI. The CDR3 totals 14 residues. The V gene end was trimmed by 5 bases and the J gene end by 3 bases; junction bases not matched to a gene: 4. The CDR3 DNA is TGTGCCAGCAGTCGGACTAGCGGATTCTACGAGCAGTACTTC. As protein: CASSRTSGFYEQYF.

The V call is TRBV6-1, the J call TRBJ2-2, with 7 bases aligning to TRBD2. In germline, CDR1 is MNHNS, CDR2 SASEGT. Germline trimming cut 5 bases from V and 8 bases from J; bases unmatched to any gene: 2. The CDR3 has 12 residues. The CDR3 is CASSSGLGELFF. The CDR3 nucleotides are TGTGCCAGCAGTTCGGGACTAGGGGAGCTGTTTTTT.

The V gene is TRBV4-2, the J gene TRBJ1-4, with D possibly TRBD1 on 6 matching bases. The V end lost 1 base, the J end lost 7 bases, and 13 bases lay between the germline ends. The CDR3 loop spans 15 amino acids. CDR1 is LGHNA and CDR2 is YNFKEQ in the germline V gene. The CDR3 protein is CASSQARGRREKLFF. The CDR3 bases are TGTGCCAGCAGCCAAGCCAGGGGTCGACGTGAAAAACTGTTTTTT.

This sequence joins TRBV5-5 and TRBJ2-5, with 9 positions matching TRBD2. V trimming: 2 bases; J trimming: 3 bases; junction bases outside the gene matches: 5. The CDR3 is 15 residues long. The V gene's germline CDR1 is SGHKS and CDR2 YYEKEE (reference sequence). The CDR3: CASSFLSGSKETQYF. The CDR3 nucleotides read TGTGCCAGCAGCTTCCTTAGCGGGAGTAAAGAGACCCAGTACTTC.